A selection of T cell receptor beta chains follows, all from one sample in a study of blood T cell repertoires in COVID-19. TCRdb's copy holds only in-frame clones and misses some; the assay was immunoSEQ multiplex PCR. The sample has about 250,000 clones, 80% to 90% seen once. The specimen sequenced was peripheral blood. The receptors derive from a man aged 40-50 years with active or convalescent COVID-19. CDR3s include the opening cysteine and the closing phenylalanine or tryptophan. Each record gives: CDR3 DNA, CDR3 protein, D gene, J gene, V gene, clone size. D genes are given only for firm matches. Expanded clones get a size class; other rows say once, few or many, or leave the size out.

TGTGCCTGGAGTGATGGACAGGGGGCGTTTAATTCACCCCTCCACTTT CAWSDGQGAFNSPLHF TRBD1 TRBJ1-6 TRBV30 few
TGTGCCTGGAGTTTGACACCACAGGGAGGGAATGAAAAACTGTTTTTT CAWSLTPQGGNEKLFF - TRBJ1-4 TRBV30 -
TGTGCCAGCAGCTTAGGAATAGGGGGCAATTCACCCCTCCACTTT CASSLGIGGNSPLHF TRBD1 TRBJ1-6 TRBV11-2 once
TGTGCCAGCAGTGAAAAGAGAGGAGTTGAGGGGAGGGCTTTCTTT CASSEKRGVEGRAFF - TRBJ1-1 TRBV6-1 -
TGTGCCAGTAAGGTGCCGGGGGAGACCCAGTACTTC CASKVPGETQYF - TRBJ2-5 TRBV19 -
TGCGCCAGCAGCCGCAGGAGGGCCGACAGTCCTTATGGCTACACCTTC CASSRRRADSPYGYTF - TRBJ1-2 TRBV5-1 once
TGTGCCAGCAGTGAAGCAGTTTGGACAGCGAACACTGAAGCTTTCTTT CASSEAVWTANTEAFF - TRBJ1-1 TRBV2 -
TGTGCCAGCAGTGGGGGGGCAGATAATTCACCCCTCCACTTT CASSGGADNSPLHF - TRBJ1-6 TRBV28 -
TGTGCCAGCAGCTCGACAGGGGGCAGCACCGGGGAGCTGTTTTTT CASSSTGGSTGELFF TRBD1 TRBJ2-2 TRBV5-4 -
TGTGCCAGTAGTGTCGGGGTTTCGGGAGGGAGCTACACCTTC CASSVGVSGGSYTF - TRBJ1-2 TRBV19 -
TGTGCCAGCAGCCAAGCCTTAAGCGGGCCCTACGAGCAGTACTTC CASSQALSGPYEQYF - TRBJ2-7 TRBV4-2 -
TGTGCCAGCAGTGAACAGGCGAATCAGCCCCAGCATTTT CASSEQANQPQHF - TRBJ1-5 TRBV6-1 -
TGTGCCAGCAGTCTTGGGGAGGGAAACACCATATATTTT CASSLGEGNTIYF - TRBJ1-3 TRBV6-5 -
TGTGCCAGCCTGAGCCAGGGACAAGCCAATCAGCCCCAGCATTTT CASLSQGQANQPQHF - TRBJ1-5 TRBV28 -
TGTGCCAGCTCAAAAGAGGGCGGCCCCTACGAGCAGTACTTC CASSKEGGPYEQYF - TRBJ2-7 TRBV18 -
TGTGCCAGCAGCTTGACCGGGACAGGGAGGATAGATACGCAGTATTTT CASSLTGTGRIDTQYF TRBD1 TRBJ2-3 TRBV7-9 -
TGTGCCAGTAGTATAAATGCGGGGGAGACCTACAATGAGCAGTTCTTC CASSINAGETYNEQFF TRBD2 TRBJ2-1 TRBV19 few
TGTGCCAGCAGCCAAGAGCCGGTCGGCTCTGGAAACACCATATATTTT CASSQEPVGSGNTIYF - TRBJ1-3 TRBV4-2 -
TGTGCCAGCAGCCGGGGGCCCCAATTAGGCAAAAACATTCAGTACTTC CASSRGPQLGKNIQYF - TRBJ2-4 TRBV3-1/TRBV3-2 -
TGTGCCAGCAACCGGCTGGAAGGAGGAACTGAAGCTTTCTTT CASNRLEGGTEAFF - TRBJ1-1 TRBV2 -
TGTGCCAGCAGTTCTACGAACACTGAAGCTTTCTTT CASSSTNTEAFF - TRBJ1-1 TRBV6-6 few
TGTGCCAGTAGTATCCAGAACACCGGGGAGCTGTTTTTT CASSIQNTGELFF - TRBJ2-2 TRBV19 -
TGTGCCAGCAGCCCCCAGGGTAGAAGCAATCAGCCCCAGCATTTT CASSPQGRSNQPQHF - TRBJ1-5 TRBV21-1 -
TGCGCCAGCAGTCGACAGGGCTCGGGGCAAGAGACCCAGTACTTC CASSRQGSGQETQYF TRBD1 TRBJ2-5 TRBV10-2 -
TGTGCCAGCAGCAACAATGGCTACGAGCAGTACTTC CASSNNGYEQYF - TRBJ2-7 TRBV7-6 -
TGTGCCAGCAGCCAAGAAACTGGGGGCCGAGCCCTCCACTTT CASSQETGGRALHF - TRBJ1-6 TRBV3-1/TRBV3-2 -
TGTGCCACCAGTGATTTTAAAGAGGTCCCACCCGGGGAGCTGTTTTTT CATSDFKEVPPGELFF - TRBJ2-2 TRBV24-1 -
TGTGCCAGCTCACCTGGAGCGACGAACACTGAAGCTTTCTTT CASSPGATNTEAFF - TRBJ1-1 TRBV18 -
TGTGCCAGTAGTTCGGGGGTTGGGACTGAAGCTTTCTTT CASSSGVGTEAFF - TRBJ1-1 TRBV19 -
TGTGCCAGCAGGAAGACGGAGTCTGGGGCCAACGTCCTGACTTTC CASRKTESGANVLTF - TRBJ2-6 TRBV2 -
TGCGCCAGCTCCCCGGAGGAGGGGGGGCGGAATGAGCAGTTCTTC CASSPEEGGRNEQFF - TRBJ2-1 TRBV5-1 -
TGTGCCAGCAGATTGACAGGGTACACAGATACGCAGTATTTT CASRLTGYTDTQYF TRBD1 TRBJ2-3 TRBV6-5 -
TGTGCCACCAGCAGAACAGGGGATCTTGGCAATCAGCCCCAGCATTTT CATSRTGDLGNQPQHF TRBD1 TRBJ1-5 TRBV15 -
TGTGCCAGCAGCCAAGGATGGGCTAGCGGGAGAAACACCGGGGAGCTGTTTTTT CASSQGWASGRNTGELFF TRBD2 TRBJ2-2 TRBV3-1/TRBV3-2 -
TGTGCCAGCAGCTTCGGGGGCCTAGCGGGGGAAACCGGGGAGCTGTTTTTT CASSFGGLAGETGELFF TRBD2 TRBJ2-2 TRBV11-3 -
TGTGCCAGCAGTTACCACCGGACTAGCGGTGGATTAGCCAAAAACATTCAGTACTTC CASSYHRTSGGLAKNIQYF TRBD2 TRBJ2-4 TRBV28 -
TGTGCCAGCAGCAGAAGACAGGGAAGGTCGGATGAAAAACTGTTTTTT CASSRRQGRSDEKLFF TRBD1 TRBJ1-4 TRBV7-9 -